This TCR beta chain was retrieved from a study of shared clonotypes between healthy human individuals. Turning to this clone: The antigen is not known.

Trimming cost V 3 bases and J 2 bases; bases outside gene matches: 4. Germline V lookup: CDR1 KGHSH, CDR2 LQKENI. The CDR3 contains 17 residues. Overall study results and limits: Sequencing of the sorted subsets was shown by rarefaction to be incomplete despite large depth.

Execution of the assay was at deep level. Replicate PCRs run on sorted subsets employed roughly 180 ng DNA, around 27,000 T cell genomes. Assay: immunoSEQ multiplex PCR; the TCRdb copy retains only in-frame clones and omits some. The table lists some 2,400,000 clones, approximately 96% of them singletons, with around 0.13% in the top ten. From CD4+ cells came CD45RA+ naive and CD45RA-negative memory subsets. This receptor was obtained from a man aged 18 to 29 in good health. Sequenced input: naive CD4+ T cells sorted from blood. Subset: CD45RA+ positively selected. The rearrangement uses TRBV18 and TRBJ2-2, with 12 bases aligning to TRBD2. CDR3 loop: CASSPRTSGDNTGELFF. Written as DNA, the CDR3 is TGTGCCAGCTCACCTCGGACTAGCGGGGATAACACCGGGGAGCTGTTTTTT.